Listed here are 26 T cell receptor beta chains from one sample, sequenced in a study of human T cells and chemical hapten exposure (dated by TCRdb to about 2021). Receptor amplification or capture employed RACE. Sequenced on a NextSeq 500. TCRdb itself trimmed the public reads at Q25 with fastp, ran MiXCR and retained productive beta chains. Identical CDR3 proteins give one entry, which carries the most common genes and DNA. This sample has around 100,000 distinct CDR3 sequences in its table, and approximately 10% of those were observed once. Roughly 3.5% of the sample is held by the ten biggest clonotypes. The meaning of the sample's time point label: patch test 1, 2 weeks after DPC sensitization. The treatment or condition label for this specimen denotes: therapeutic diphenylcyclopropenone sensitization with weekly scalp DPC. Sequencing was performed on whole blood, taken in connection with sensitization to the hapten diphenylcyclopropenone (DPC). The receptors derive from a woman in her 40s with alopecia areata. Some clones in this sample may be carry-over from other donors' samples.

The genes are TRBV7-7 and TRBJ2-1, with a possible D match to TRBD1 (5 bases). CDR1 is SSHAT, CDR2 FNYEAQ, per germline (reference sequence). This CDR3 is 15 amino acids long. V gave up 1 base and J gave up 8 bases, with 15 bases separating them. CDR3 sequence (DNA): TGTGCCAGCAGCTTAGAGCCCTGGGGCTGGCATGAGCAGTTCTTC. It codes for CASSLEPWGWHEQFF.

The DNA for the CDR3 is TGTGCCAGCAGCCAGACAGGTTCCTACGAGCAGTACTTC. Residues: CASSQTGSYEQYF. The gene calls are TRBV5-4 and TRBJ2-7; D might be TRBD1 (6 bases). Trimming shortened V by 4 bases and J by 1 base, and 9 bases separated the two germline ends. In germline, CDR1 is SGHNT, CDR2 YYREEE (reference sequence). This CDR3 region has 13 residues.

This sequence joins TRBV28 and TRBJ2-1; no firm D call. Looked up from germline, CDR1 is MDHEN and CDR2 is SYDVKM. Trimming pared 3 bases from V and 8 bases from J, leaving 5 bases between. The CDR3 sequence is 11 residues long. The DNA for the CDR3 is TGTGCCAGCAGTTTGATCGATGAGCAGTTCTTC. It is translated as CASSLIDEQFF.

The chain has TRBV12-3 or TRBV12-4 and TRBJ2-7; 9 bases line up with TRBD1. The CDR3 length is 15 residues. J gave up 5 bases and V 7 bases, and 12 bases lay outside the gene matches. The CDR3 bases are TGTGCCAGCATCCGAACCGGGACAGGGAGCCACGAGCAGTACTTC. Amino acids: CASIRTGTGSHEQYF.

This clonotype was seen repeatedly, ten times or more. J is TRBJ2-3 and V is TRBV7-3; TRBD2 might be the D (5 bases). V was clipped by 3 bases and J by 7 bases, with 11 bases between them. CDR3 length: 13 residues. Germline V gene sequence: CDR1 SGHTA, CDR2 FQGTGA. The CDR3 here is CASSFGLTHTQYF. The CDR3 DNA reads TGTGCCAGCAGCTTCGGACTTACTCATACGCAGTATTTT.

This clonotype was counted a few times. The rearrangement joins TRBV29-1 to TRBJ2-3; D uncertain. Germline-derived CDR1 and CDR2 are SQVTM and ANQGSEA. Trimming removed 2 bases from V and 2 bases from J, with 5 bases in between. This CDR3 has 12 amino acids. The CDR3 nucleotides read TGCAGCGTTGAATCAGCCACAGATACGCAGTATTTT. This encodes CSVESATDTQYF.

The table lists this clonotype with a few counts. The chain employs TRBV20-1 and TRBJ2-7; D might be TRBD1 or TRBD2, each matching 5 bases. Per germline, CDR1 DFQATT and CDR2 SNEGSKA (reference sequence). This CDR3 is built from 14 residues. Trimming removed 6 bases at V and 1 base at J, with 16 bases between. DNA for the CDR3: TGCAGTGCAAAAGGGGCAGGGAGATCCTACGAGCAGTACTTC. Translation: CSAKGAGRSYEQYF.

This clonotype was counted ten times or more. The chain joins TRBV7-2 to TRBJ2-7; D might be TRBD1 or TRBD2, each matching 5 bases. Trimming removed 5 bases at V and 3 bases at J, with 11 bases between. CDR3 size: 13 residues. Germline V gene sequence: CDR1 SGHTA, CDR2 FQGNSA. The CDR3 nucleotides are TGTGCCAGCAGCCCGGGACCGAACTACGAGCAGTACTTC. Encoded protein: CASSPGPNYEQYF.

This clonotype was counted at least ten times. The J gene is TRBJ1-1, the V gene TRBV4-1, with TRBD1 as a possible D gene (6 bases). Germline loops: CDR1 MGHRA, CDR2 YSYEKL. This CDR3 contains 17 residues. The V and J ends lost 2 bases and 4 bases respectively, with 20 bases between them. DNA for the CDR3: TGCGCCAGCAGCCAACCATTGACAGGCGGTATGAGCACTGAAGCTTTCTTT. As protein: CASSQPLTGGMSTEAFF.

This clonotype came up many times. This sequence joins TRBV6-5 and TRBJ2-7; the match to TRBD1 covers 10 bases. Trimming removed 6 bases from V and 5 bases from J; junction bases left unmatched: 13. Germline values: CDR1 MNHEY, CDR2 SVGAGI. There are 16 residues in the CDR3. For the CDR3, the DNA is TGTGCCAGCAGGCCCGACAGGGGGCGGATTCCCAACGAGCAGTACTTC. Protein product: CASRPDRGRIPNEQYF.

This clonotype was seen a few times. This chain joins TRBV6-6 and TRBJ1-2; D is uncertain. Trimming left V 6 bases short and J 3 bases short, with 14 bases between. Germline CDR1 MNHNY, CDR2 SVGAGI (reference sequence). The CDR3 is 14 residues long. The CDR3 DNA reads TGTGCCAGCAGCTTACCGGACGGATACTATGGCTACACCTTC. Protein product: CASSLPDGYYGYTF.

A few counts support this clonotype. The chain's CDR3 is CASSLDALAGSYHEQYF. In DNA, the CDR3 is TGTGCCAGCAGCTTAGATGCACTAGCGGGGAGTTACCACGAGCAGTACTTC. The chain employs TRBV11-2 and TRBJ2-7, with TRBD2 matching 10 bases. V gave up 0 bases and J gave up 5 bases; unmatched junction bases: 10. The V gene's germline CDR1 is SGHAT and CDR2 FQNNGV. This CDR3 has 17 amino acids.

This clonotype was observed a handful of times. This sequence joins TRBV29-1 and TRBJ2-7; TRBD1 is a possible D gene (6 bases). Between the trimmed V and J ends, which lost 3 bases and 3 bases, there was a span of 12 bases. The V gene's germline CDR1 is SQVTM and CDR2 ANQGSEA. The CDR3 spans 13 residues. CDR3 sequence: CSVDRQAYYEQYF. The CDR3 nucleotides read TGCAGCGTTGACCGACAGGCCTACTACGAGCAGTACTTC.

The chain carries TRBV20-1 and TRBJ1-5; D unresolved. The CDR3 is made up of 12 amino acids. V was trimmed by 5 bases and J by 7 bases, leaving 12 bases between them. Germline CDR1 and CDR2: DFQATT and SNEGSKA (reference sequence). CDR3 loop: CSAVPPGQPQHF. In nucleotides, the CDR3 is TGCAGTGCTGTCCCCCCTGGGCAGCCCCAGCATTTT.

The chain uses TRBV15 and TRBJ1-4; perhaps TRBD1 as D (5 bases). V was trimmed by 0 bases and J by 5 bases, leaving 13 bases between them. The CDR3 is 16 amino acids. The germline CDR1 and CDR2 sequences are LNHNV and YYDKDF (reference sequence). The CDR3: CATSRDPPGPNEKLFF. CDR3 in DNA: TGTGCCACCAGCAGAGATCCCCCAGGGCCAAATGAAAAACTGTTTTTT.

This clonotype came up a few times. This chain links TRBV7-9 with TRBJ2-1, with 9 bases identical to TRBD1. V shed 5 bases, J shed 8 bases, and the junction held 10 bases outside the gene matches. The CDR3 has 15 residues. Germline-derived CDR1 and CDR2 are SEHNR and FQNEAQ (reference sequence). CDR3 region: CASSPWTGDGDEQFF. The CDR3 DNA reads as TGTGCCAGCAGCCCGTGGACAGGGGACGGGGATGAGCAGTTCTTC. Complete variable domain (other parts from reference TRBV7-9 and TRBJ2-1): DTGVSQNPRHKITKRGQNVTFRCDPISEHNRLYWYRQTLGQGPEFLTYFQNEAQLEKSRLLSDRFSAERPKGSFSTLEIQRTEQGDSAMYLCASSPWTGDGDEQFFGPGTRLTVL.

In this sample, this clonotype turned up many times. This chain links TRBV10-3 with TRBJ1-1; TRBD1 matches 9 bases. V lost 4 bases and J lost 1; bases outside the gene matches: 1. Germline V gene sequence: CDR1 ENHRY, CDR2 SYGVKD. The CDR3 has 14 residues. CDR3 protein: CAISGGQGNTEAFF. CDR3 nucleotide sequence: TGTGCCATCAGTGGGGGACAGGGGAACACTGAAGCTTTCTTT.

This clonotype was counted ten times or more. This chain joins TRBV15 and TRBJ1-1; D is uncertain. V lost 0 bases, J lost 3 bases, and 23 bases lay in between. The CDR3 totals 19 residues. Looked up from germline, CDR1 is LNHNV and CDR2 is YYDKDF (reference sequence). The DNA of the CDR3 is TGTGCCACCAGCAGAGATGTCGGTTATCCCGTAAGTGCCGACACTGAAGCTTTCTTT. This translates into CATSRDVGYPVSADTEAFF.

This clonotype appeared many times. The J gene is TRBJ2-1, the V gene TRBV7-9; 7 nucleotides agree with TRBD2. V lost 5 bases to trimming and J lost 9 bases; unmatched junction nucleotides: 7. The CDR3 consists of 13 residues. Germline assignment: CDR1 SEHNR and CDR2 FQNEAQ (reference sequence). The CDR3 bases are TGTGCCAGCAGCCACGGGACTACCAGTGAGCAGTTCTTC. This encodes CASSHGTTSEQFF.

This rearrangement joins TRBV10-1 to TRBJ2-1, with 9 bases that match TRBD1. The V gene end was trimmed by 3 bases and the J gene end by 0 bases; junction bases not matched to a gene: 6. The length of the CDR3 is 17 residues. Germline V gene lookup returns CDR1 WNHNN and CDR2 SYGVQD (reference sequence). CDR3 residues: CASSDPGTGNSYNEQFF. CDR3 nucleotide sequence: TGCGCCAGCAGTGACCCCGGGACAGGGAACTCCTACAATGAGCAGTTCTTC.

The chain carries TRBV7-2 and TRBJ2-5; D gene unclear. CDR1 is SGHTA and CDR2 is FQGNSA in the germline V gene. V lost 1 base and J lost 4, with 10 bases in between. This CDR3 spans 14 amino acids. CDR3 sequence: CASSLEVLAETQYF. The CDR3 region has the DNA TGTGCCAGCAGCTTAGAGGTGTTAGCAGAGACCCAGTACTTC.

This chain joins TRBV24-1 and TRBJ2-1, with D tentatively TRBD2 (5 bases). Germline CDR1 reads KGHDR; CDR2 reads SFDVKD. Trimming removed 3 bases from V and 3 bases from J, with 8 bases in between. The length of the CDR3 is 14 residues. CDR3 protein: CATSDARDYNEQFF. In DNA, the CDR3 is TGTGCCACCAGTGATGCCCGGGACTACAATGAGCAGTTCTTC.

This clonotype was found many times. This chain connects TRBV29-1 to TRBJ2-5; TRBD2 might be the D (6 bases). CDR1 and CDR2 (germline): SQVTM, ANQGSEA. The CDR3 runs to 13 residues. Deletions cut 7 bases from V and 3 bases from J, with 15 bases between. The CDR3 DNA follows: TGCAGCGCTCAGCGGGTGAGAGAAGAGACCCAGTACTTC. It codes for CSAQRVREETQYF.

This chain connects TRBV12-3 or TRBV12-4 to TRBJ2-3; D is uncertain. Between the trimmed V and J ends, which lost 6 bases and 5 bases, there was a span of 12 bases. This CDR3 has 13 residues. CDR3 amino acids: CASSPPVGDTQYF. CDR3 in DNA: TGTGCCAGCAGCCCCCCGGTAGGAGATACGCAGTATTTT.

This clonotype was observed many times. This sequence joins TRBV20-1 and TRBJ2-7; 12 nucleotides align to TRBD2. The ends lost 6 bases at V and 1 base at J; junction bases unmatched: 7. The CDR3 extends over 15 amino acids. From germline, CDR1 is DFQATT and CDR2 SNEGSKA (reference sequence). CDR3 DNA: TGCAGTGCCACCCCTAGCGGGAGGGCTTCCTACGAGCAGTACTTC. Amino acid sequence: CSATPSGRASYEQYF.

V gene TRBV7-9 combines with J gene TRBJ2-7; TRBD1 aligns across 10 bases. V was pared by 6 bases and J by 4 bases, with 9 bases of the junction left unmatched. The germline CDR1 and CDR2 sequences are SEHNR and FQNEAQ (reference sequence). The CDR3 totals 15 residues. The CDR3 DNA is TGTGCCAGCAGATCGACAGGGGGCTACCTATACGAGCAGTACTTC. It yields the protein CASRSTGGYLYEQYF.